The rows below give T cell receptor beta chains drawn from one sample of a study of human T cells and chemical hapten exposure. From the RACE reads, TCRdb called clonotypes with MiXCR, one entry per CDR3 protein. The sample records a few hundred thousand distinct CDR3 sequences, 8.6% being singletons. This specimen was whole blood, taken in connection with sensitization to the hapten diphenylcyclopropenone (DPC). The receptors originated from a middle-aged woman with alopecia areata. Some clones in this sample may be carry-over from other donors' samples. Both conserved end residues are part of each CDR3. A D gene is named only where the DNA matches it firmly. For some rows the clone size is stated as once, few or many, or as a class when expanded; others skip it.

NA	TRBV12-3/TRBV12-4	few	TRBJ1-3	CASSAPPGGAGNTIYF	TGTGCCAGCAGCGCACCCCCCGGGGGCGCCGGAAACACCATATATTTT
NA	TRBV5-1	NA	TRBJ2-7	CASSLNVMSYEQYF	TGCGCCAGCAGCTTGAACGTGATGTCCTACGAGCAGTACTTC
NA	TRBV30	many	TRBJ2-7	CAWSPRQNEQYF	TGTGCCTGGAGTCCCAGACAAAACGAGCAGTACTTC
TRBD2	TRBV14	many	TRBJ2-4	CASSQDLAGVQYF	TGTGCCAGCAGCCAAGATCTAGCGGGAGTTCAGTACTTC
TRBD2	TRBV27	NA	TRBJ2-2	CASSLFPASGRAGELFF	TGTGCCAGCAGTTTATTTCCTGCCAGCGGGAGGGCCGGGGAGCTGTTTTTT
NA	TRBV29-1	NA	TRBJ2-7	CSTAESLYEQYF	TGCAGCACTGCGGAATCTCTCTACGAGCAGTACTTC
NA	TRBV6-1	few	TRBJ1-1	CASNPSGMVPEAFF	TGTGCCAGCAATCCCTCAGGGATGGTCCCTGAAGCTTTCTTT
NA	TRBV6-5	few	TRBJ2-5	CASGYGQETQYF	TGTGCCAGCGGGTACGGCCAAGAGACCCAGTACTTC
TRBD2	TRBV29-1	many	TRBJ2-3	CSVGSGTSGSSGDTQYF	TGCAGCGTTGGGAGCGGGACTAGCGGGTCCTCGGGAGATACGCAGTATTTT
NA	TRBV5-1	few	TRBJ2-7	CASSFNQGHEQYF	TGCGCCAGCAGCTTCAACCAGGGGCACGAGCAGTACTTC
TRBD2	TRBV10-3	few	TRBJ2-7	CAKSEREGLEQYF	TGTGCCAAATCAGAGCGGGAGGGCCTGGAGCAGTACTTC
TRBD2	TRBV10-3	many	TRBJ2-3	CAISPSGTSGGGTDTQYF	TGTGCCATCAGTCCCTCCGGGACTAGCGGGGGGGGCACAGATACGCAGTATTTT
TRBD2	TRBV28	many	TRBJ2-7	CASSMGGKDEQYF	TGTGCCAGCAGCATGGGGGGGAAGGACGAGCAGTACTTC
NA	TRBV27	few	TRBJ1-5	CASRLLSANQPQHF	TGTGCCAGCAGACTGTTGTCCGCTAATCAGCCCCAGCATTTT
NA	TRBV6-1	NA	TRBJ2-1	CASSEGGTRYNEQFF	TGTGCCAGCAGTGAAGGGGGGACAAGATACAATGAGCAGTTCTTC
NA	TRBV3-1	NA	TRBJ2-2	CASSFTRTTGELFF	TGTGCCAGCAGTTTCACTAGGACCACCGGGGAGCTGTTTTTT
NA	TRBV7-2	NA	TRBJ1-6	CASSPLFGSPLHF	TGTGCCAGCAGCCCCCTTTTTGGGTCACCCCTCCACTTT
NA	TRBV6-5	few	TRBJ2-5	CASSYNGRTPQTQYF	TGTGCCAGCAGTTACAACGGAAGGACCCCCCAGACCCAGTACTTC
TRBD1	TRBV14	NA	TRBJ2-7	CASSPGTGGFYEQYF	TGTGCCAGCAGCCCCGGGACAGGGGGCTTCTACGAGCAGTACTTC
TRBD1	TRBV20-1	few	TRBJ1-2	CSASGQGDNYGYTF	TGCAGTGCTAGCGGGCAGGGGGATAACTATGGCTACACCTTC
NA	TRBV7-2	NA	TRBJ1-1	CASGRTASLNTEAFF	TGTGCCAGCGGGAGGACAGCCTCCTTGAACACTGAAGCTTTCTTT
TRBD1	TRBV5-6	NA	TRBJ1-2	CASSIRDRVGYTF	TGTGCCAGCAGCATCCGGGACAGGGTTGGCTACACCTTC
TRBD2	TRBV29-1	NA	TRBJ2-5	CSVDRTSGVGTQYF	TGCAGCGTTGATCGGACTAGTGGGGTAGGGACCCAGTACTTC
NA	TRBV2	few	TRBJ2-7	CASTQAAGLNSGEQYF	TGTGCCAGCACTCAGGCTGCTGGACTGAATTCCGGCGAGCAGTACTTC
TRBD1	TRBV13	many	TRBJ2-7	CASSYRQGSEQYF	TGTGCCAGCAGCTACCGACAGGGATCCGAGCAGTACTTC
NA	TRBV12-3/TRBV12-4	many	TRBJ1-1	CASSLSRVTEAFF	TGTGCCAGCAGTTTATCGAGGGTAACTGAAGCTTTCTTT
TRBD2	TRBV7-8	NA	TRBJ2-3	CASSLVLAGGGDTQYF	TGTGCCAGCAGCTTAGTACTAGCGGGAGGAGGGGATACGCAGTATTTT
TRBD1	TRBV28	few	TRBJ2-2	CASTSPAGQGLVGGELFF	TGTGCCAGCACCTCGCCAGCGGGACAGGGATTAGTGGGCGGGGAGCTGTTTTTT
NA	TRBV7-9	NA	TRBJ1-2	CASSHASGRGSYGYTF	TGTGCCAGCAGCCACGCCAGTGGCAGGGGTTCCTATGGCTACACCTTC
NA	TRBV7-6	NA	TRBJ2-5	CASSPSRETQYF	TGTGCCAGCAGCCCATCGAGAGAGACCCAGTACTTC
TRBD1	TRBV10-3	many	TRBJ2-7	CAINPGTGLSYEQYF	TGTGCCATCAACCCTGGGACAGGTTTATCCTACGAGCAGTACTTC
NA	TRBV7-9	NA	TRBJ2-6	CASSPRYSGANVLTF	TGTGCCAGCAGCCCCCGTTACTCTGGGGCCAACGTCCTGACTTTC
NA	TRBV21-1	NA	TRBJ2-1	CASSKGGGYNEQFF	TGTGCCAGCAGCAAAGGCGGTGGCTACAATGAGCAGTTCTTC
NA	TRBV25-1	few	TRBJ1-5	CASSEGDQPQHF	TGTGCCAGCAGTGAAGGAGATCAGCCCCAGCATTTT
NA	TRBV9	few	TRBJ1-6	CASSVVPDNSPLHF	TGTGCCAGCAGCGTAGTGCCCGATAATTCACCCCTCCACTTT
TRBD2	TRBV29-1	few	TRBJ2-5	CSVTLAGEGETQYF	TGCAGCGTTACTTTAGCGGGAGAGGGAGAGACCCAGTACTTC
TRBD1	TRBV7-9	NA	TRBJ2-4	CASSRTGGTKNIQYF	TGTGCCAGCAGTAGGACAGGGGGCACTAAGAACATTCAGTACTTC
NA	TRBV28	many	TRBJ2-5	CASSPDRLETQYF	TGTGCCAGCAGTCCCGACAGATTGGAGACCCAGTACTTC
TRBD1	TRBV28	many	TRBJ1-1	CASETGGRAEAFF	TGTGCCAGCGAAACAGGGGGTAGGGCTGAAGCTTTCTTT
NA	TRBV7-6	few	TRBJ1-6	CASSLEVPGDNSPLHF	TGTGCCAGCAGCTTAGAGGTTCCAGGGGATAATTCACCCCTCCACTTT
TRBD1	TRBV10-3	many	TRBJ1-1	CAISEGTGKTAEAFF	TGTGCCATCAGTGAAGGGACAGGGAAAACCGCTGAAGCTTTCTTT
TRBD2	TRBV19	NA	TRBJ2-5	CASSTAGGRETQYF	TGTGCCAGTAGTACGGCGGGAGGACGGGAGACCCAGTACTTC
NA	TRBV12-3/TRBV12-4	many	TRBJ2-7	CASQGRSEQYF	TGTGCCAGCCAGGGGCGAAGCGAGCAGTACTTC
TRBD2	TRBV20-1	few	TRBJ2-1	CSGGESGSMWNEQFF	TGCAGTGGCGGGGAGAGCGGGAGTATGTGGAATGAGCAGTTCTTC
NA	TRBV6-1	many	TRBJ1-1	CASTGHLNTEAFF	TGTGCCAGCACTGGACACTTGAACACTGAAGCTTTCTTT
NA	TRBV3-1	once	TRBJ1-5	CASSQDFDQLQHF	TGTGCCAGCAGCCAAGATTTCGATCAGCTCCAGCATTTT